Below, 13 T cell receptor beta chains from the same sample are listed, as sequenced in a study of CD8 T cells in ankylosing spondylitis. TCRdb reprocessed the 5' RACE reads via MiXCR and lists one record per CDR3 protein. Of roughly 130,000 distinct CDR3 sequences listed, approximately 14% were seen once; the top ten hold under 3%. Sequencing input: blood, either unsorted or a sorted T cell fraction (not recorded which). The receptor set was obtained from a female donor with ankylosing spondylitis or in good health (not recorded which).

The chain employs TRBV10-3 and TRBJ2-1, with D hard to call. CDR1 and CDR2 from the germline V gene are ENHRY and SYGVKD. V lost 0 bases, J lost 2 bases, and 11 bases lay in between. The CDR3 consists of 16 residues. CDR3 sequence reads: CAISESGQPAYNEQFF. The DNA of the CDR3 is TGTGCCATCAGTGAGTCGGGCCAGCCAGCCTACAATGAGCAGTTCTTC.

This clonotype was seen just once. One end of the junction is discordant with germline, which a read error may explain. V and J are TRBV11-2 and TRBJ2-7; 12 nucleotides align to TRBD2. The CDR3 spans 19 residues. Germline V CDR1 and CDR2: SGHAT, FQNNGV. The CDR3 protein is CASSQRGTSGLMGSYKQYF. The CDR3 nucleotides are TGTGCCAGCAGCCAAAGGGGGACTAGCGGGTTGATGGGCTCCTACAAGCAGTACTTC.

This chain uses TRBV27 with TRBJ1-1, with 7 bases identical to TRBD1. The CDR3 loop spans 16 amino acids. Germline CDR1 reads MNHEY; CDR2 reads SMNVEV (reference sequence). V trimming: 5 bases; J trimming: 0 bases; junction bases outside the gene matches: 9. Here the CDR3 DNA reads TGTGCCAGCAGTCTAAATAACAGGGGATTGAACACTGAAGCTTTCTTT. Its translation is CASSLNNRGLNTEAFF.

This rearrangement joins TRBV5-1 to TRBJ2-5, with unresolved D. The germline V gene has CDR1 SGHRS and CDR2 YFSETQ. The V and J ends lost 7 bases and 2 bases respectively, with 21 bases between them. CDR3 size: 16 residues. CDR3 protein: CASGPTVGSLQETQYF. Written as DNA, the CDR3 is TGCGCCAGCGGCCCCACAGTGGGCTCACTGCAAGAGACCCAGTACTTC.

As concerns this clonotype: This sequence may be a read error, since a much larger clone differs from it by one base. The DNA is omitted, as the CDR3 cannot be located on it reliably, and the CDR3 follows TCRdb's listing. The chain recombines TRBV9 with TRBJ1-1. The CDR3 length equals 13 residues, ends included. The V gene's germline CDR1 is SGDLS and CDR2 YYNGEE. The CDR3 sequence: CASSVAVGTEPFF.

This clonotype was seen more than once but under ten times. The J gene is TRBJ2-7, the V gene TRBV5-1; perhaps D is TRBD1 or TRBD2 (5 bases each). Germline assignment: CDR1 SGHRS and CDR2 YFSETQ. The CDR3 spans 11 residues. V was trimmed by 4 bases and J by 8 bases, leaving 10 bases between them. DNA of the CDR3: TGCGCCAGCAGCGTCCAGGGACAGCAGTACTTC. This encodes CASSVQGQQYF.

The chain is built from TRBV7-8 and TRBJ1-1; D may be TRBD1 (5 bases). CDR3 size: 13 residues. CDR1 and CDR2 from the germline V gene are SGHVS and FQNEAQ. Trimming took 1 base from V and 10 from J, leaving 13 bases between them. Written as DNA, the CDR3 is TGTGCCAGCAGCTTAGGTCCAGGGCGGGTAGCTTTCTTT. Translated, it gives CASSLGPGRVAFF.

The sample holds many counts of this clonotype. This chain links TRBV7-9 with TRBJ1-2, with 9 bases fitting TRBD1. The CDR3 totals 15 residues. V trimming: 2 bases; J trimming: 4 bases; junction bases outside the gene matches: 5. The germline V gene has CDR1 SEHNR and CDR2 FQNEAQ (reference sequence). The CDR3 DNA reads as TGTGCCAGCAGCTTAAGGGGACAGGGATCCTATGGCTACACCTTC. Translated, it gives CASSLRGQGSYGYTF.

This clonotype was counted between two and nine times. The rearrangement joins TRBV20-1 to TRBJ1-2; D not certain. V was trimmed by 3 bases and J by 7 bases, leaving 6 bases between them. The length of the CDR3 is 10 residues. CDR1 is DFQATT and CDR2 is SNEGSKA in the germline V gene (reference sequence). This CDR3 is CSASRAGYTF. The CDR3 DNA follows: TGCAGTGCTAGCAGAGCTGGCTACACCTTC.

This clonotype has a handful of counts. CDR3 in DNA: TGTGCCAGCAGCCCCAGGGACAGGACCCTCGAGCAGTACTTC. Translation: CASSPRDRTLEQYF. The chain has TRBV3-1 and TRBJ2-7; TRBD1 agrees at 8 bases. V trimming: 4 bases; J trimming: 6 bases; junction bases outside the gene matches: 8. Germline values: CDR1 LGHDT, CDR2 YNNKEL (reference sequence). The CDR3 consists of 14 residues.

J is TRBJ1-1 and V is TRBV6-1; the D gene is possibly TRBD1 (5 bases). Germline CDR1 reads MNHNS; CDR2 reads SASEGT. This CDR3 contains 15 residues. V was cut by 5 bases and J by 1 base, with 14 bases left in between. As DNA, the CDR3 is TGTGCCAGCAGTCCGGGACGGAAAACGAACACTGAAGCTTTCTTT. It is translated as CASSPGRKTNTEAFF.

The chain joins TRBV7-9 to TRBJ2-1, with TRBD2 matching over 10 bases. This CDR3 region has 15 residues. After removal of 0 bases from V and 7 bases from J, the junction contained 3 bases not matched to a gene. CDR1 is SEHNR and CDR2 is FQNEAQ in the germline V gene (reference sequence). In DNA, the CDR3 is TGTGCCAGCAGCTTAGCACTAGCGGGGTTTAATGAGCAGTTCTTC. Its translation: CASSLALAGFNEQFF.

The chain couples TRBV7-8 to TRBJ1-1; TRBD1 might be the D (5 bases). V was pared by 0 bases and J by 8 bases, with 7 bases between. Germline values: CDR1 SGHVS, CDR2 FQNEAQ. The CDR3 is made up of 12 amino acids. CDR3 in amino acids: CASSLAQGEAFF. The CDR3 DNA reads TGTGCCAGCAGCTTAGCCCAGGGCGAAGCTTTCTTT.